What follows are 10 T cell receptor beta chains derived from one specimen sequenced in a study of T cell changes during pregnancy in multiple sclerosis (dated by TCRdb to between 2019 and 2020). Libraries came from the immunoSEQ multiplex PCR assay. Sourced from immuneACCESS, this table was stored by TCRdb with only in-frame sequences that have V and J called. A share of the clones is absent; for the studies checked, an unresolved V gene accounts for under half, and the remainder has no known explanation. The sample profile shows 64,000 or so clones; around 96% of them were found once. The ten largest account for approximately 2.5% of the sample. The sequences come from CD8+ T cells from peripheral blood mononuclear cells, collected after pregnancy. The receptors shown here come from a female donor with multiple sclerosis, enrolled in a pregnancy study.

The gene calls are TRBV19 and TRBJ2-2; the match to TRBD1 covers 9 bases. V lost 8 bases to trimming and J lost 0 bases; unmatched junction nucleotides: 1. Germline-derived CDR1 and CDR2 are LNHDA and SQIVND (reference sequence). There are 14 residues in the CDR3. The CDR3 sequence is CASGTGSNTGELFF. CDR3 DNA: TGTGCCAGTGGGACAGGGTCGAACACCGGGGAGCTGTTTTTT.

The rearrangement uses TRBV19 and TRBJ2-1, with D unresolved. The ends were cut back, 5 bases at V and 9 bases at J, with 14 bases in the middle. Looked up from germline, CDR1 is LNHDA and CDR2 is SQIVND (reference sequence). The CDR3 is made up of 13 amino acids. DNA of the CDR3: TGTGCCAGTAGTCTCTATTCCGTCGGTGAGCAGTTCTTC. Translating gives CASSLYSVGEQFF.

The CDR3 region has the DNA TGTGCCAGCAGTTCTTTAAAGGGCAGGGGGAGGTCTAACTATGGCTACACCTTC. Its translation: CASSSLKGRGRSNYGYTF. This sequence joins TRBV28 and TRBJ1-2; 7 nucleotides match TRBD1. The CDR3 is made up of 18 amino acids. Losses at the gene ends were 4 bases for V and 0 bases for J; bases not matched to a gene: 14. Germline V gene sequence: CDR1 MDHEN, CDR2 SYDVKM.

The rearrangement links TRBV6-1 to TRBJ2-2; TRBD1 matches at 10 bases. Trimming cost V 3 bases and J 7 bases; bases outside gene matches: 8. CDR1 and CDR2 from the germline V gene are MNHNS and SASEGT. The CDR3 consists of 16 residues. The CDR3 loop reads CASSEAPGQGHGELFF. The CDR3 nucleotides read TGTGCCAGCAGTGAGGCTCCGGGACAGGGGCACGGGGAGCTGTTTTTT.

CDR3 nucleotides: TGTGCCAGCAGTGAGAGGGAGGGACCCGACGAGCAGTACTTC. Translating gives CASSEREGPDEQYF. This chain connects TRBV6-5 to TRBJ2-7, with 7 bases aligning to TRBD2. Trimming cost V 5 bases and J 5 bases; bases outside gene matches: 9. This CDR3 has 14 residues. Germline CDR1 MNHEY, CDR2 SVGAGI.

This rearrangement joins TRBV28 to TRBJ2-7, with D maybe TRBD2 (5 bases). Germline assignment: CDR1 MDHEN and CDR2 SYDVKM. The V gene lost 5 bases and the J gene lost 2 bases, with 13 bases spanning the gap. This CDR3 has 14 residues. This CDR3 is CASSPSVGAYEQYF. CDR3 DNA: TGTGCCAGCAGTCCCTCCGTGGGAGCCTACGAGCAGTACTTC. Filled out from reference TRBV28 and TRBJ2-7, the complete variable domain reads DVKVTQSSRYLVKRTGEKVFLECVQDMDHENMFWYRQDPGLGLRLIYFSYDVKMKEKGDIPEGYSVSREKKERFSLILESASTNQTSMYLCASSPSVGAYEQYFGPGTRLTVT.

This clone was detected only once. The V and J genes are TRBV7-3 and TRBJ2-3, with D perhaps matching TRBD2 (5 bases). The germline CDR1 and CDR2 sequences are SGHTA and FQGTGA. V was clipped by 3 bases and J by 1 base, with 14 bases between them. CDR3 length: 16 residues. As DNA, the CDR3 is TGTGCCAGCAGCTTCAGAGGGATTGAGGGCACAGATACGCAGTATTTT. Translating gives CASSFRGIEGTDTQYF.

The chain has TRBV4-2 and TRBJ2-7, with 10 bases matching TRBD2. This CDR3 has 18 amino acids. Germline CDR1 reads LGHNA; CDR2 reads YNFKEQ. J gave up 3 bases and V 2 bases, and 13 bases lay outside the gene matches. Here the CDR3 DNA reads TGTGCCAGCAGCCAATTCGGATTAGCGGGAGGAGGAGACTACGAGCAGTACTTC. Residues: CASSQFGLAGGGDYEQYF.

This clone was recorded once. The CDR3 region is CASSLRSPGNTIYF. CDR3 in DNA: TGTGCCAGCAGCTTAAGGAGTCCTGGAAACACCATATATTTT. The chain is built from TRBV13 and TRBJ1-3; D not resolved. Trimming took 2 bases from V and 2 from J, leaving 7 bases between them. CDR1 PRHDT and CDR2 FYEKMQ come from the germline V gene (reference sequence). The CDR3 runs to 14 residues.

The sample holds one count of this clone. The chain recombines TRBV21-1 with TRBJ2-2; TRBD1 is taken as the D call from the table, unchecked against the DNA. TRBV21-1 has pseudogene status. This CDR3 is built from 16 residues. The CDR3 nucleotides are TGTGCCAGCAGCGGGCAGGGGCCTAAAGTCCCCGGGGAGCTGTTTTTT. It codes for CASSGQGPKVPGELFF.